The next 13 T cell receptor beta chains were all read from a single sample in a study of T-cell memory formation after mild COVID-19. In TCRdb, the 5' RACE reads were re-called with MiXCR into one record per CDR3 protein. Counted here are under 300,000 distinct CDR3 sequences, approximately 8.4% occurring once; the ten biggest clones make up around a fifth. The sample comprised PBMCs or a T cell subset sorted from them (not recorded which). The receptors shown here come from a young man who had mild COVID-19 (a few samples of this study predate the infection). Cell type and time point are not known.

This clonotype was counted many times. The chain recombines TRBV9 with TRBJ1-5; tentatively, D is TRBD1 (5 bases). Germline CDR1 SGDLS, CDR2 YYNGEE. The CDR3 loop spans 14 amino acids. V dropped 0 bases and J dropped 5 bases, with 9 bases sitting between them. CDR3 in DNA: TGTGCCAGCAGCGTAGGCCAGGGCTATCAGCCCCAGCATTTT. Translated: CASSVGQGYQPQHF.

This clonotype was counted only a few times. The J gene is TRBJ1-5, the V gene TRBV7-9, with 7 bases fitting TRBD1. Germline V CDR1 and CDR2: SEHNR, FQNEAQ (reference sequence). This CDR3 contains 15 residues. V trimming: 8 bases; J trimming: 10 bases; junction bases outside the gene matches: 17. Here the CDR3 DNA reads TGTGCCAGCGCAAGAGATCGACAGGGATACGACCCCCAGCATTTT. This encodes CASARDRQGYDPQHF.

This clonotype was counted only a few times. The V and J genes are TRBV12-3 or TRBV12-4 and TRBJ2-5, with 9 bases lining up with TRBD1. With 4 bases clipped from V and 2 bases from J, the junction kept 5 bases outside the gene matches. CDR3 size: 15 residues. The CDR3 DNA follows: TGTGCCAGCAGTTGGGGACAGGGCGAGCAAGAGACCCAGTACTTC. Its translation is CASSWGQGEQETQYF.

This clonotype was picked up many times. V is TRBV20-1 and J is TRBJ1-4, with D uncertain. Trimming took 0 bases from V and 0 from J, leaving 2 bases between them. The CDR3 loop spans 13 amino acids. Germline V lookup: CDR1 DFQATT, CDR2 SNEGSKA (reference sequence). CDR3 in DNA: TGCAGTGCTAGAGAAGCAACTAATGAAAAACTGTTTTTT. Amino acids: CSAREATNEKLFF.

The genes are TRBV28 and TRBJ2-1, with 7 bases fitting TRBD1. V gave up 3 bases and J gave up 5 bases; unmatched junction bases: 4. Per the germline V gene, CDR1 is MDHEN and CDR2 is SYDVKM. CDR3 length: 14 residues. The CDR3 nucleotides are TGTGCCAGCAGTTTGGCGCAGGGGGACAATGAGCAGTTCTTC. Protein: CASSLAQGDNEQFF.

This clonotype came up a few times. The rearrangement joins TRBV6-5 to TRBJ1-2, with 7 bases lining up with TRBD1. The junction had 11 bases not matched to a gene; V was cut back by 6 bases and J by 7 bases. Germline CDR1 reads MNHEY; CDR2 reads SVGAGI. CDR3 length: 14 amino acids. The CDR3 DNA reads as TGTGCCAGCAGCCTCAAGAGGGGGCGGGGTGGCTACACCTTC. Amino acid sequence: CASSLKRGRGGYTF.

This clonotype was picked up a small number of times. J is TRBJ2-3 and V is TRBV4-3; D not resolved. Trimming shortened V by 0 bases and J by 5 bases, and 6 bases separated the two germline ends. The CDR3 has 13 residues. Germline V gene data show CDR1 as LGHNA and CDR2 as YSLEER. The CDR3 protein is CASSQDTVDTQYF. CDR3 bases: TGCGCCAGCAGCCAAGACACGGTAGATACGCAGTATTTT.

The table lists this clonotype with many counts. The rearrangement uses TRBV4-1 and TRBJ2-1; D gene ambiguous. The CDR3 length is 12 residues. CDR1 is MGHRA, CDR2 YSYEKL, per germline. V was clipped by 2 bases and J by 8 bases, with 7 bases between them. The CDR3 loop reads CASSQNRDEQFF. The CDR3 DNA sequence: TGCGCCAGCAGCCAAAACCGGGATGAGCAGTTCTTC.

The CDR3 DNA is TGTGCCTGGAGTGTACTTTCACCCCTCCACTTT. Translated: CAWSVLSPLHF. The J gene is TRBJ1-6, the V gene TRBV30; D is unresolved. The CDR3 totals 11 residues. V lost 0 bases, J lost 9 bases, and 3 bases lay in between. Germline V gene sequence: CDR1 GTSNPN, CDR2 SVGIG (reference sequence).

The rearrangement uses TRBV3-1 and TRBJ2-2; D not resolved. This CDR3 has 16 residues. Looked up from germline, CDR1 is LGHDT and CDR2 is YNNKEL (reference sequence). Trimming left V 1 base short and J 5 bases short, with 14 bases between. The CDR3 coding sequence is TGTGCCAGCAGCCAAGGCGCCCCCTTATTGACCGGGGAGCTGTTTTTT. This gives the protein CASSQGAPLLTGELFF.

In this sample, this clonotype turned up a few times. In DNA, the CDR3 is TGTGCCAGCAGCTTGGGCCCGGTGTCGAACACTGAAGCTTTCTTT. Encoded protein: CASSLGPVSNTEAFF. The V gene is TRBV5-5, the J gene TRBJ1-1; D remains unclear. The germline gives CDR1 SGHKS, CDR2 YYEKEE (reference sequence). The V end was cut by 0 bases, the J end by 1 base, with 10 bases between. The CDR3 is 15 amino acids.

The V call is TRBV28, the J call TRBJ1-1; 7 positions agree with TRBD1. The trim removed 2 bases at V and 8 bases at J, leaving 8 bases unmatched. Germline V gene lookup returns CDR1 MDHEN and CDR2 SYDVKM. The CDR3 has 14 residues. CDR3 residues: CASSLNPGTAEAFF. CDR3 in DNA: TGTGCCAGCAGTTTAAATCCCGGGACAGCAGAAGCTTTCTTT.

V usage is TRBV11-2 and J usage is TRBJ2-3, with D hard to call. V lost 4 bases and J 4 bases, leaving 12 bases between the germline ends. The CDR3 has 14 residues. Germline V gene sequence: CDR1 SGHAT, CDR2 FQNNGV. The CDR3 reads CASSSSTYSDTQYF. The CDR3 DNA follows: TGTGCCAGCAGCTCCTCGACCTACTCAGATACGCAGTATTTT.